This entry describes one T cell receptor (beta chain). Its specificity is not known. Germline-derived CDR1 and CDR2 are SGHTA and FQGNSA. There are 17 residues in the CDR3. Trimming took 4 bases from V and 5 from J; bases not matched to a gene: 7. The source of the sample is a study of cytomegalovirus exposure and HLA in healthy donors. General study results and limits: Specificity for CMV antigens was confirmed in vitro for three of the CMV-associated chains. What a later analysis showed was that several of the most significant clusters appeared linked to common viral pathogens.

PCR employed 60 Vbeta and 13 Jbeta primers. Libraries were prepared by immunoSEQ multiplex PCR; TCRdb keeps only in-frame clonotypes and omits some of them. The sample has 25,000 to 35,000 clones. This receptor was taken from a woman in her thirties or forties in good health and CMV-seropositive. Sequences were obtained from PBMCs. J is TRBJ2-2 and V is TRBV7-2, with 13 positions matching TRBD2. CDR3 DNA sequence: TGTGCCAGCAGCTCAACCATGGGACTAGCGGGAACCGGGGAGCTGTTTTTT. This gives the protein CASSSTMGLAGTGELFF.